This T cell receptor beta chain comes out of a study of control samples from healthy donors and cancer patients. Germline V gene lookup returns CDR1 LGHNA and CDR2 YSLEER. V was cut by 1 base and J by 5 bases, with 8 bases left in between. This CDR3 comprises 13 residues. Profiling relied on immunoSEQ multiplex PCR, and the TCRdb table lists in-frame clones only, not all of them. This table holds around 130,000 clones, around 92% found once. This chain links TRBV4-3 with TRBJ1-1; maybe TRBD1 (5 bases). The sequencing input was blood. The clonotype originates from a middle-aged man in good health. CDR3 nucleotide sequence: TGCGCCAGCAGCCAAGTTCCAGGGACTGAAGCTTTCTTT. Protein sequence: CASSQVPGTEAFF.